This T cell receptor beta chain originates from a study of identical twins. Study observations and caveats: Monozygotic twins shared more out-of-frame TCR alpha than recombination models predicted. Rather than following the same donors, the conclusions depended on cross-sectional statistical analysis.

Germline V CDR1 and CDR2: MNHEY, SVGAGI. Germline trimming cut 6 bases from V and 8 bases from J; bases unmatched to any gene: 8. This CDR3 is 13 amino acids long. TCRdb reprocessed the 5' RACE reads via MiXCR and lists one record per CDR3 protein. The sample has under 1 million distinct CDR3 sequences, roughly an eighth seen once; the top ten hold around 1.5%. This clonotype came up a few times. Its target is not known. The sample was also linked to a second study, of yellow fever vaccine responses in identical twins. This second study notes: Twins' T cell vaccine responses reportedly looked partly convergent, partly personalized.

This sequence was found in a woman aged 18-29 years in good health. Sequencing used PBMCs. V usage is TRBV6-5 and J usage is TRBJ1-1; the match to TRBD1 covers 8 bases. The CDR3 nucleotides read TGTGCCAGCAGCTTAGGACAGGGTATAGAAGCTTTCTTT. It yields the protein CASSLGQGIEAFF.